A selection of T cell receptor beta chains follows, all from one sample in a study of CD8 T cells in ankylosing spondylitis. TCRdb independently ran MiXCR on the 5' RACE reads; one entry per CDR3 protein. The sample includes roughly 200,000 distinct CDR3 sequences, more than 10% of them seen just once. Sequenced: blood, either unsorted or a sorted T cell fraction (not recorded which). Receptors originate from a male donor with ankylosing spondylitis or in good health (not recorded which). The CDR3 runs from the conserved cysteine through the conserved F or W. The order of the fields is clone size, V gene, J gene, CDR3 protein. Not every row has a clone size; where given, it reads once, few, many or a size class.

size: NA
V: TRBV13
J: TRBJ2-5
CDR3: CASSLGPAEETQYF

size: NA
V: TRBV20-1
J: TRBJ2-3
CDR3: CSARDWTSASSTDTQYF

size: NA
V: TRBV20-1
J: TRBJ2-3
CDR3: CSASTPSTSYPLGTDTQYF

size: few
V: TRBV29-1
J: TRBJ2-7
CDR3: CSVEDRDSSYEQYF

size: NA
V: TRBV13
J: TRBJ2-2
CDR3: CASRTSGSTGELFF

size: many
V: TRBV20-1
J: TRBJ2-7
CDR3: CSASTGSYEQYF

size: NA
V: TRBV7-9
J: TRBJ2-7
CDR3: CASSPPPERYEQYF

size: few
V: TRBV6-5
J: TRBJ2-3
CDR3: CASSYTSGGVKDTQYF

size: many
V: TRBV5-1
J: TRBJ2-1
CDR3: CASSLYGTEQFF

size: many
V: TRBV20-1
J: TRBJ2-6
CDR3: CSATGPISGANVLTF

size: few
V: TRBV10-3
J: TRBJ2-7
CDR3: CAISHYFVEGKFSYEQYF

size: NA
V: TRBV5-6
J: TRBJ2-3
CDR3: CASSPIRGDTQYF

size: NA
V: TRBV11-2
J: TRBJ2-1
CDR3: CASSLRLGDEQFF

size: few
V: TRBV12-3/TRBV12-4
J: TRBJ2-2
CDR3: CASSLYGELFF

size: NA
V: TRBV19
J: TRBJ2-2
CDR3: CASSIDTNPNTGELFF

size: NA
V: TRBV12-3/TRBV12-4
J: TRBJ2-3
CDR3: CASSLSFSSTDTQYF